What follows are 5 T cell receptor beta chains derived from one specimen sequenced in a study of blood T cell repertoires in COVID-19. Sequencing used immunoSEQ multiplex PCR; TCRdb keeps in-frame clones, though not all of them. This sample has about 29,000 clones, with roughly 73% found just once. The specimen was peripheral blood. All receptors derive from a woman in her 70s with active or convalescent COVID-19.

The V call is TRBV19, the J call TRBJ2-5; 11 bases fit TRBD1. V was pared by 2 bases and J by 5 bases, with 7 bases of the junction left unmatched. The CDR3 spans 16 residues. CDR1 and CDR2 from the germline V gene are LNHDA and SQIVND (reference sequence). CDR3 in DNA: TGTGCCAGTAGTATAACCCGGACAGGGGGCAGGGAGACCCAGTACTTC. It yields the protein CASSITRTGGRETQYF.

This chain's CDR3 is CASSFNSGGVGENIQYF. The DNA for the CDR3 is TGTGCCAGCAGCTTCAATTCGGGGGGCGTGGGGGAAAACATTCAGTACTTC. The chain couples TRBV7-2 to TRBJ2-4, with TRBD2 as a possible D gene (7 bases). In germline, CDR1 is SGHTA, CDR2 FQGNSA. The V end lost 3 bases, the J end lost 5 bases, and 20 bases lay between the germline ends. The CDR3 contains 17 residues.

The chain uses TRBV27 and TRBJ2-1, with 10 bases lining up with TRBD2. Per the germline V gene, CDR1 is MNHEY and CDR2 is SMNVEV (reference sequence). The length of the CDR3 is 15 residues. The V gene end was trimmed by 7 bases and the J gene end by 9 bases; junction bases not matched to a gene: 12. The CDR3 sequence: CASIRLAGRVGEQFF. CDR3 nucleotide sequence: TGTGCCAGCATTAGACTAGCGGGTAGGGTTGGTGAGCAGTTCTTC.

V usage is TRBV14 and J usage is TRBJ1-6; D is unclear. V was pared by 4 bases and J by 10 bases, with 17 bases between. The CDR3 consists of 15 residues. Germline CDR1 and CDR2: SGHDN and FVKESK. CDR3 loop: CASSLRPNGISPLHF. Written as DNA, the CDR3 is TGTGCCAGCAGCCTTCGCCCGAACGGGATCTCACCCCTCCACTTT. The complete variable domain, with remaining parts taken from reference TRBV14 and TRBJ1-6, reads EAGVTQFPSHSVIEKGQTVTLRCDPISGHDNLYWYRRVMGKEIKFLLHFVKESKQDESGMPNNRFLAERTGGTYSTLKVQPAELEDSGVYFCASSLRPNGISPLHFGNGTRLTVT.

This clone was seen a handful of times. The V gene is TRBV10-3, the J gene TRBJ1-2; tentative D call: TRBD1 (6 bases). The CDR3 length is 13 residues. Germline CDR1 and CDR2: ENHRY and SYGVKD. The ends were cut back, 7 bases at V and 7 bases at J, with 16 bases in the middle. In DNA, the CDR3 is TGTGCCATCAAGCCCGAACCCAGGGGTGGCTACACCTTC. The encoded protein is CAIKPEPRGGYTF.